What follows is one T cell receptor (beta chain) and its context. Per the study methods: Amplification of reference gene primers was used by the study to estimate nucleated cell counts. The data were produced by immunoSEQ multiplex PCR, yet TCRdb's version contains in-frame clones alone and is incomplete. For V, J and clone size, that table is used; D and trimming come from the DNA. The sample includes 390,000 or so clones, roughly 89% of them seen just once. This entry belongs to a study of blood T cell repertoires in COVID-19. Study at large: The United States, Italy and Spain provided the acute and convalescent COVID-19 samples. T cells, B-cell-depleted T cells, or PBMCs provided the cDNA or gDNA that served as material.

Germline assignment: CDR1 DFQATT and CDR2 SNEGSKA (reference sequence). The CDR3 consists of 16 residues. Trimming pared 3 bases from V and 1 base from J, leaving 16 bases between. The rearrangement uses TRBV20-1 and TRBJ1-5; maybe TRBD1 (6 bases). The sequence came from a woman aged 25 to 39 with active or convalescent COVID-19. The sequencing sample was made of peripheral blood. CDR3 loop: CSASPPTGQSNQPQHF. The CDR3 DNA sequence: TGCAGTGCTAGTCCCCCCACAGGGCAAAGCAATCAGCCCCAGCATTTT.